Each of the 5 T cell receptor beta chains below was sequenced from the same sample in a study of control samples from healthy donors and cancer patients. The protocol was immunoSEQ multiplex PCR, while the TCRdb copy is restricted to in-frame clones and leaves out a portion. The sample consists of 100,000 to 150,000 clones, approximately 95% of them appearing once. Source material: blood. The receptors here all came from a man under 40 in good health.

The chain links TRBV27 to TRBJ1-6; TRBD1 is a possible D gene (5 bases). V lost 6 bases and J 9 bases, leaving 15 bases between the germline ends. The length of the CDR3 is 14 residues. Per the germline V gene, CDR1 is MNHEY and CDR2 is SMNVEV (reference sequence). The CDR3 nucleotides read TGTGCCAGCAGCCCCGGGGACCACAGTTCACCCCTCCACTTT. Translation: CASSPGDHSSPLHF.

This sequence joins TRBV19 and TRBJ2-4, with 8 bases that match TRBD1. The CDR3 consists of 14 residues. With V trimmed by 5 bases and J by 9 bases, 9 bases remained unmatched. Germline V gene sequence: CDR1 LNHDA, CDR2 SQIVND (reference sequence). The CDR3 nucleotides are TGTGCCAGTAGTCAACCGGGCGGACAGGGCATTCAGTACTTC. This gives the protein CASSQPGGQGIQYF.

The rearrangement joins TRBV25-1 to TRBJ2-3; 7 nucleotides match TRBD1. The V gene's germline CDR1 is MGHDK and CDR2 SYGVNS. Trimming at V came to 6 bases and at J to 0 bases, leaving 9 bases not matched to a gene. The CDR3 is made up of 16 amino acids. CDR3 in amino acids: CASSKRRTGSTDTQYF. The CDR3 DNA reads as TGTGCCAGCAGCAAAAGGCGGACAGGCAGCACAGATACGCAGTATTTT.

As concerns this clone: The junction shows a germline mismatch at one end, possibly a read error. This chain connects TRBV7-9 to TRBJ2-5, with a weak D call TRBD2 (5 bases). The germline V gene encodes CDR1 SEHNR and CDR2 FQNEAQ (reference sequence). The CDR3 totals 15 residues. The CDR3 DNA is TGTGCCAGCAGCTTTTCTGCCGGGGAAGGAGAGGCCCAGTACTTC. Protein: CASSFSAGEGEAQYF.

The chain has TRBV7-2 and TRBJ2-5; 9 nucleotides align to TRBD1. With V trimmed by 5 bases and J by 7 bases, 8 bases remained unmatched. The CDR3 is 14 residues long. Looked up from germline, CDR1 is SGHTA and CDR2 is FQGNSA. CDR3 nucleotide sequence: TGTGCCAGCAGCCTCGGGACAGGGTCGCGGACCCAGTACTTC. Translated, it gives CASSLGTGSRTQYF.